The clone carrying this TCR beta chain occurred a few times. Its antigen is unknown. The sample comes from a study of T cell repertoires in cytomegalovirus infection. Findings and limits, study-wide: Ex vivo responses were dominated by HLA-C-restricted CMV-specific TCR beta clonotypes.

TCRdb re-derived calls from the reads in MiXCR, one entry per CDR3 protein. The sample lists fewer than 300,000 distinct CDR3 sequences, roughly 24% occurring once. With 6 bases clipped from V and 6 bases from J, the junction kept 3 bases outside the gene matches. This CDR3 is built from 13 residues. Per the germline V gene, CDR1 is MNHEY and CDR2 is SVGEGT. The clonotype comes from a human donor in good health (CMV status not recorded). Some clones in this sample may be carry-over from other donors' samples. The source material was PBMCs. The chain is built from TRBV6-2 or TRBV6-3 and TRBJ2-1; 9 bases match TRBD1. For the CDR3, the DNA is TGTGCCAGCAGAATACAGGGGGCCAATGAGCAGTTCTTC. It codes for CASRIQGANEQFF.